Listed below are T cell receptor beta chains from one sample, sequenced in a study of cytotoxic CD8 clonotypes in ibrutinib-treated CLL. The method was immunoSEQ multiplex PCR; TCRdb's version includes in-frame clones alone and lacks a portion of them. This table holds 130,000 or so clones, 70% to 90% found once. Sequencing used PBMCs, obtained after 24 months of ibrutinib treatment. All receptors derive from a human donor with chronic lymphocytic leukemia. Each CDR3 is given without its conserved first and last residue. The D gene is left open where the match is weak.

>TRBV28|-|11|TRBJ1-2
ASTGPVLYGYT
>TRBV19|-|11|TRBJ2-5
ASSIGGQETQY
>TRBV19|TRBD2|17|TRBJ2-5
ASSIAYLGLAGVQETQY
>TRBV10-3|TRBD1|13|TRBJ2-5
AISGGQGGIETQY
>TRBV5-1|-|13|TRBJ1-5
ASSLVGTEGQPQH
>TRBV2|-|10|TRBJ1-1
ASESMNTEAF
>TRBV18|TRBD1|14|TRBJ1-1
ASSPPNAGGHTEAF
>TRBV15|-|12|TRBJ2-7
ATSRDLGSYEQY
>TRBV11-3|-|9|TRBJ2-7
ASSSGYEQY
>TRBV18|-|13|TRBJ1-2
ASSPGGRVRYGYT
>TRBV5-5|TRBD1|12|TRBJ2-7
ASSLTGTAYEQY
>TRBV28|-|14|TRBJ2-2
ASNQFRGANTGELF
>TRBV6-5|-|13|TRBJ2-7
ASSYRDRGNYEQY
>TRBV7-3|TRBD2|14|TRBJ2-6
ASSFASGRWANVLT
>TRBV7-2|-|12|TRBJ1-2
ASRSAGEDYGYT
>TRBV28|-|10|TRBJ2-7
ASSRGTYEQY
>TRBV7-3|TRBD1|11|TRBJ2-1
ASSFGQGYEQF
>TRBV2|-|11|TRBJ1-3
ASRASSGNTIY
>TRBV25-1|-|13|TRBJ1-4
ASSPPGGPNKKLF
>TRBV14|TRBD2|13|TRBJ2-2
ASRRLAGGPGELF
>TRBV15|TRBD1|12|TRBJ1-2
ATSKSQGRPGYT
>TRBV7-3|-|16|TRBJ1-2
ASSLDPPGPRTLYGYT
>TRBV18|TRBD1|14|TRBJ1-6
ASSPQRQGENSPLH
>TRBV4-1|-|15|TRBJ1-3
ASSQANLISSGNTIY
>TRBV6-5|-|10|TRBJ1-1
ASSTVGTEAF
>TRBV5-1|-|13|TRBJ1-2
ASSPAKSPMGGYT
>TRBV28|-|13|TRBJ2-7
ASSKIASNSYEQY
>TRBV14|-|12|TRBJ1-1
ASSQRGANTEAF
>TRBV4-3|-|13|TRBJ1-3
ASSQEGGGRNTIY
>TRBV28|-|15|TRBJ1-5
ASSRYGIFMNDQPQH
>TRBV28|TRBD2|11|TRBJ2-1
AVGGTSYNEQF
>TRBV9|-|13|TRBJ1-1
ASSGRTTMNTEAF
>TRBV7-9|-|9|TRBJ2-5
ASSLDGYGY
>TRBV4-3|-|11|TRBJ1-1
ASSQRFNTEAF
>TRBV5-6|TRBD1|15|TRBJ1-5
ASSFLVQGRSNQPQH
>TRBV11-3|-|14|TRBJ2-5
ASSYRSGSGQETQY
>TRBV7-7|TRBD1|12|TRBJ2-5
ASSSTGTQETQY
>TRBV5-1|TRBD1|12|TRBJ1-2
ASSTQGPDYGYT
>TRBV7-8|-|13|TRBJ2-1
ASSLEYLASNEQF
>TRBV9|TRBD1|14|TRBJ1-4
ASSVGDRGANEKLF
>TRBV6-5|-|13|TRBJ2-6
ASSYWTSGANVLT
>TRBV15|-|12|TRBJ1-4
ATSRGTNNEKLF
>TRBV27|TRBD1|19|TRBJ1-6
ASSSGLPGQGLSSYNSPLH
>TRBV28|-|10|TRBJ2-5
ASRSSGETQY
>TRBV5-5|TRBD1|12|TRBJ1-4
ASSLDRLNEKLF
>TRBV7-9|-|14|TRBJ1-4
ASSLWVSATNEKLF
>TRBV27|TRBD1|15|TRBJ2-3
ASSFTWDRGVRDTQY